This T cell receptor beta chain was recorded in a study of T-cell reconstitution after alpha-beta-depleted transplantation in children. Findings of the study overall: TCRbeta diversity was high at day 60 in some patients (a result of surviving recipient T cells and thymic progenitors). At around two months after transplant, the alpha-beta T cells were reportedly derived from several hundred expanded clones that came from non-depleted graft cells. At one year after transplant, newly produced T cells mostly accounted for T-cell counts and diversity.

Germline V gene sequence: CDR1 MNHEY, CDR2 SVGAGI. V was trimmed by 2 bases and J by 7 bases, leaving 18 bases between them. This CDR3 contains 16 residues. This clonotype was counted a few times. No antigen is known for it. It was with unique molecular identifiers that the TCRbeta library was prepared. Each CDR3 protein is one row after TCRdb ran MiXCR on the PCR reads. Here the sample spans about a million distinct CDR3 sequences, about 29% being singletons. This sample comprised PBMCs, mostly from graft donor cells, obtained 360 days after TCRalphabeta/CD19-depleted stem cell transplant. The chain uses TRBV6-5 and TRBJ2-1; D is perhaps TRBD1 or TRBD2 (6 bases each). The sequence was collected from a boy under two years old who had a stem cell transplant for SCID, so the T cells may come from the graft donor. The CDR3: CASSYPLRGAQNEQFF. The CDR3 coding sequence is TGTGCCAGCAGTTACCCACTGAGGGGGGCTCAAAATGAGCAGTTCTTC.